A selection of T cell receptor beta chains follows, all from one sample in a study of blood T cell repertoires in COVID-19. Repertoires were generated with immunoSEQ multiplex PCR, while TCRdb's copy carries only in-frame clones and drops some. Altogether about 190,000 clones are present, nearly 90% being singletons, with the ten largest covering 0.62%. The sequenced sample was peripheral blood. The receptors derive from a man aged 45-60 years with acute or convalescent COVID-19. The CDR3 runs from the conserved cysteine through the conserved F or W. D genes are given only for firm matches. Only part of the rows carry a size: once, few, many, or a class if the clone is expanded.

D: TRBD2; size: .; V: TRBV29-1; J: TRBJ2-1; CDR3: CSVESLAGRRNEQFF; DNA: TGCAGCGTTGAATCCCTAGCGGGGAGACGAAATGAGCAGTTCTTC
D: TRBD1; size: .; V: TRBV6-6; J: TRBJ2-5; CDR3: CASRAGTGAETQYF; DNA: TGTGCCAGCAGGGCCGGGACAGGGGCAGAGACCCAGTACTTC
D: .; size: .; V: TRBV15; J: TRBJ2-7; CDR3: CATSRERGGYEQYF; DNA: TGTGCCACCAGCAGAGAAAGAGGTGGCTACGAGCAGTACTTC
D: TRBD1; size: .; V: TRBV6-2/TRBV6-3; J: TRBJ1-2; CDR3: CASSGQGNYGYTF; DNA: TGTGCCAGCAGTGGACAGGGAAACTATGGCTACACCTTC
D: .; size: .; V: TRBV27; J: TRBJ1-3; CDR3: CASSPLAGPNTIYF; DNA: TGTGCCAGCAGCCCCCTGGCTGGGCCAAACACCATATATTTT
D: .; size: .; V: TRBV6-6; J: TRBJ2-3; CDR3: CASRYPDSASTDTQYF; DNA: TGTGCCAGCAGATACCCCGACTCTGCTAGCACAGATACGCAGTATTTT
D: .; size: .; V: TRBV7-3; J: TRBJ2-2; CDR3: CASSLMTLGRSGELFF; DNA: TGTGCCAGCAGCTTAATGACCCTAGGGAGGTCCGGGGAGCTGTTTTTT
D: TRBD2; size: .; V: TRBV7-9; J: TRBJ2-5; CDR3: CASSLSGAQETQYF; DNA: TGTGCCAGCAGCTTAAGCGGGGCGCAAGAGACCCAGTACTTC
D: .; size: .; V: TRBV7-9; J: TRBJ1-2; CDR3: CASSRSDWGLYGYTF; DNA: TGTGCCAGCAGCCGATCCGACTGGGGACTCTATGGCTACACCTTC
D: .; size: .; V: TRBV6-5; J: TRBJ2-7; CDR3: CASQGNEQYF; DNA: TGTGCCAGCCAGGGGAACGAGCAGTACTTC
D: .; size: .; V: TRBV5-1; J: TRBJ1-6; CDR3: CASSLDYRRESPLHF; DNA: TGCGCCAGCAGCTTGGATTATCGCAGGGAATCACCCCTCCACTTT
D: .; size: .; V: TRBV18; J: TRBJ2-2; CDR3: CASSPLSNTGELFF; DNA: TGTGCCAGCTCACCCTTATCGAACACCGGGGAGCTGTTTTTT
D: TRBD1; size: few; V: TRBV11-2; J: TRBJ2-6; CDR3: CGEHGTGASGANVLTF; DNA: TGTGGAGAGCACGGGACAGGGGCGTCTGGGGCCAACGTCCTGACTTTC
D: .; size: .; V: TRBV5-1; J: TRBJ2-7; CDR3: CASSYLYDRSDYEQYF; DNA: TGCGCCAGCAGCTACCTATACGACAGGTCCGACTACGAGCAGTACTTC
D: TRBD2; size: .; V: TRBV6-5; J: TRBJ2-1; CDR3: CASSHGLAGERFF; DNA: TGTGCCAGCAGTCATGGACTAGCGGGAGAGCGATTCTTC
D: TRBD1; size: .; V: TRBV28; J: TRBJ1-2; CDR3: CASSLQGVHGYTF; DNA: TGTGCCAGCAGCCTACAGGGGGTCCATGGCTACACCTTC
D: .; size: .; V: TRBV11-2; J: TRBJ1-3; CDR3: CASRGWGHISGNTIYF; DNA: TGTGCCAGCAGAGGTTGGGGCCACATCTCTGGAAACACCATATATTTT